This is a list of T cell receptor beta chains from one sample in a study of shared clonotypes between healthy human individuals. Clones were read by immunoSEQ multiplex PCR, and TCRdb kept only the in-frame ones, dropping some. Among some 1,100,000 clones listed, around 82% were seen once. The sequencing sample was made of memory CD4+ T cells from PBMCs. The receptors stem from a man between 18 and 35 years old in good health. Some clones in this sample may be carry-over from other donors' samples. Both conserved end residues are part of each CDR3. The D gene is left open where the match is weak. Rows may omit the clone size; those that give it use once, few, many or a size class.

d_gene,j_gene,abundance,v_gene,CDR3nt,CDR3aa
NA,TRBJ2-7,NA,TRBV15,TGTGCCACCAGCCGAGCATCACAGGGAACCTACGAGCAGTACTTC,CATSRASQGTYEQYF
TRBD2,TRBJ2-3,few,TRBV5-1,TGCGCCAGCAGCTTGGCCCCAGCGGGGAGCACAGATACGCAGTATTTT,CASSLAPAGSTDTQYF
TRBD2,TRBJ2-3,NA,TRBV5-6,TGTGCCAGCAGCTGGGACGGACTAGCGGGAGAAGATACGCAGTATTTT,CASSWDGLAGEDTQYF
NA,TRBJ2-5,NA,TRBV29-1,TGCAGCGTTGATGGGGGGAACCAAGAGACCCAGTACTTC,CSVDGGNQETQYF
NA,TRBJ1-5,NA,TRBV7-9,TGTGCCAGCAGCTTGGCCGGGACGGTTCAGCTCAATCAGCCCCAGCATTTT,CASSLAGTVQLNQPQHF
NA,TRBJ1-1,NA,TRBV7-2,TGTGCCAGCAGCGTAAGGTCGGGGGTTAACACTGAAGCTTTCTTT,CASSVRSGVNTEAFF
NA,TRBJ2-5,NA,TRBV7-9,TGTGCCAGCAGCCTCTCTGGGCAGGGAGGAGAGACCCAGTACTTC,CASSLSGQGGETQYF
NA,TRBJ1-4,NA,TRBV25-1,TGTGCCAGCAGTGGACGGTTGAATGAAAAACTGTTTTTT,CASSGRLNEKLFF
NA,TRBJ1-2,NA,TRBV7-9,TGTGCCAGCAGCCAAACGACGGACTCCTATGGCTACACCTTC,CASSQTTDSYGYTF
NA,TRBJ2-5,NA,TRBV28,TGTGCCAGCAGTCCACCAGGGATTCAAAAGACCCAGTACTTC,CASSPPGIQKTQYF
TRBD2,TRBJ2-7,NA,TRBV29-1,TGCAGCGTTGAAGGGCTCACGGGACTAGCGCCCTACGAGCAGTACTTC,CSVEGLTGLAPYEQYF
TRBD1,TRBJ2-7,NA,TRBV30,TGTGCCTGGGTGCGGGCAGGGGGCCTTCTTTCCTACGAGCAGTACTTC,CAWVRAGGLLSYEQYF
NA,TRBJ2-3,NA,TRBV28,TGTGCCAGCAGCTCTGGTTCGGATACGCAGTATTTT,CASSSGSDTQYF
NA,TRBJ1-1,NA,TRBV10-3,TGTGCCATCACCTCTAACGCGGGCACTGAAGCTTTCTTT,CAITSNAGTEAFF
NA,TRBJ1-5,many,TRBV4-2,TGTGCCAGCAGCCAAGATATTGACAGGTCACGGCCCCAGCATTTT,CASSQDIDRSRPQHF
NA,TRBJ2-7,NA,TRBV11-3,TGTGCCAGCAGCAAAAGGCCGGGCTACGAGCAGTACTTC,CASSKRPGYEQYF
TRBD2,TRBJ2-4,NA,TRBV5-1,TGCGCCAGCAGCTTGGCTAGCGGGAGAAAGGGATACATTCAGTACTTC,CASSLASGRKGYIQYF
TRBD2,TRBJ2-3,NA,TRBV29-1,TGCAGCGTTTTCACTAGCGGGAGTCCAGATACGCAGTATTTT,CSVFTSGSPDTQYF
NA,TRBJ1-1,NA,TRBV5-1,TGCGCCAGCAGCTTCTTAAACATACAGGACACTGAAGCTTTCTTT,CASSFLNIQDTEAFF
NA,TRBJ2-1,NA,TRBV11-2,TGTGCCAGCAGCGATGGATGGAACTACAATGAGCAGTTCTTC,CASSDGWNYNEQFF
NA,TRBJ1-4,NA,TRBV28,TGTGCCAGCAGTTTTTATGAAAAACTGTTTTTT,CASSFYEKLFF
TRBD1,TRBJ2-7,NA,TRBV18,TGTGCCAGCTCACCACTCGGGACAGGGTATTACGAGCAGTACTTC,CASSPLGTGYYEQYF
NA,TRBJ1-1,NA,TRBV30,TGTGCCTGGCTAAGGGTGAACACTGAAGCTTTCTTT,CAWLRVNTEAFF
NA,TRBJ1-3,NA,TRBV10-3,TGTGCCATCAGTGGGACAGACTACAACACCATATATTTT,CAISGTDYNTIYF
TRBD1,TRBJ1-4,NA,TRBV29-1,TGCAGCGTTGTGACAGGGTCGGTTGTATCAACTAATGAAAAACTGTTTTTT,CSVVTGSVVSTNEKLFF
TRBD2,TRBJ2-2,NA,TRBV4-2,TGTGCCAGCAGCGCCGGGACTAGCGGGAGAACCGGGGAGCTGTTTTTT,CASSAGTSGRTGELFF
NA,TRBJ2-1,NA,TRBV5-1,TGCGCCAGCAGCCCGGACTCCTACAATGAGCAGTTCTTC,CASSPDSYNEQFF
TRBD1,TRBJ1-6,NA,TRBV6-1,TGTGCCAGCAGGACAGGGAATTCACCCCTCCACTTT,CASRTGNSPLHF
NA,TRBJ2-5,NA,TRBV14,TGTGCCAGCAGCCCTCGTCTGGGGGAGACCCAGTACTTC,CASSPRLGETQYF
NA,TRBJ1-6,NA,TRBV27,TGTGCCAGCAGTTTAAGGAGACAGGATAATTCACCCCTCCACTTT,CASSLRRQDNSPLHF
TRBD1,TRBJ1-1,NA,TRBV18,TGTGCCAGCTCGCCCAGACAGGGGCAGGACACTGAAGCTTTCTTT,CASSPRQGQDTEAFF
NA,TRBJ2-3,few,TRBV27,TGTGCCAGCAGTGGGTATCTAAAGGGCACAGATACGCAGTATTTT,CASSGYLKGTDTQYF
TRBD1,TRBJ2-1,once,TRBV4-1,TGCGCCAGCAGCAAAGACAGGGGGCGCGGTGAGCAGTTCTTC,CASSKDRGRGEQFF
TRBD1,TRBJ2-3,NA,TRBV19,TGTGCCAGTAGAAGTGACAGGGGGACCTCCGGCCGAACAGATACGCAGTATTTT,CASRSDRGTSGRTDTQYF
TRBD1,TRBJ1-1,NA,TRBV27,TGTGCCAGCCGGACAGGGTGGACTGAAGCTTTCTTT,CASRTGWTEAFF
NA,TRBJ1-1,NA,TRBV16,TGTGCCAGCAGCCAATCCACATATAACACTGAAGCTTTCTTT,CASSQSTYNTEAFF
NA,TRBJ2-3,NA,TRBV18,TGTGCCAGCTCACCCGCGGGAGCGCGGGGGCCAACCACAGATACGCAGTATTTT,CASSPAGARGPTTDTQYF
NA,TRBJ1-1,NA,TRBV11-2,TGTGCCAGCAGCCTAATGGAGGCTTTCTTT,CASSLMEAFF
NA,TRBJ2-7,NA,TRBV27,TGTGCCAGCAGTTTCGGGCACGAGCAGTACTTC,CASSFGHEQYF
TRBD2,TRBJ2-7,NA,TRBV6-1,TGTGCCAGCGGCGGAACTAGCGGGGTTCCCTACGAGCAGTACTTC,CASGGTSGVPYEQYF
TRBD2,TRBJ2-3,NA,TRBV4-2,TGTGCCAGCAGCCAAGAATTGGTTGCGGGAGGGGCAGATACGCAGTATTTT,CASSQELVAGGADTQYF
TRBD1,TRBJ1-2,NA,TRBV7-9,TGTGCCAGCAGCTCCGGGGCCTGGACAGGACAGGGGTTAGTTGGTGGCTACACCTTC,CASSSGAWTGQGLVGGYTF
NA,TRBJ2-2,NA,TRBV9,TGTGCCAGCAGCCCCCGCGGGGACCAGAACACCGGGGAGCTGTTTTTT,CASSPRGDQNTGELFF
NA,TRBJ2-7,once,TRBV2,TGTGCCAGCAGATTGTCGGGGTACGAGCAGTACTTC,CASRLSGYEQYF
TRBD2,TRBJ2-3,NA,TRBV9,TGTGCCAGCAGCGTGCCGGGGCTAGCGGGCACAGATACGCAGTATTTT,CASSVPGLAGTDTQYF
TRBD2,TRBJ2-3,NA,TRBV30,TGTGCCTGGAGTCCAGCGACTAGCGGGACAACAGATACGCAGTATTTT,CAWSPATSGTTDTQYF
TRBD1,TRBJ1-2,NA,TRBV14,TGTGCCAGCAGCCAGCGACAGGGGAGGGCCTATGGCTACACCTTC,CASSQRQGRAYGYTF
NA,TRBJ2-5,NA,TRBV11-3,TGTGCCAGCAGCACATCAGGGAACCGGGAGGAGACCCAGTACTTC,CASSTSGNREETQYF
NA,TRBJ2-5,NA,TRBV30,TGTGCCTGGAGCCTACAAGAGACCCAGTACTTC,CAWSLQETQYF